These T cell receptor beta chains were read from a single sample in a study of blood T cells in healthy people across ages. Each CDR3 protein gets one entry after TCRdb re-called the 5' RACE reads with MiXCR. This table has 800,000 to 1,000,000 distinct CDR3 sequences, about 48% appearing once. Specimen: blood. These receptors all stem from a man aged 25-45 years in good health. The CDR3 runs from the conserved cysteine through the conserved F or W. Expanded clones get a size class; other rows say once, few or many, or leave the size out.

v_call | clone_size | cdr3_aa
TRBV4-1 | - | CASSQDQYGISYEQYF
TRBV5-1 | - | CASSLEASFHGELFF
TRBV20-1 | few | CSARVSQGARGYTF
TRBV3-1 | - | CASSQGSGGPRDTQYF
TRBV7-2 | - | CASTNPTSRSSGGIYNEQFF
TRBV6-5 | - | CASSSPGWNTEAFF
TRBV4-3 | - | CASSQEGTNTEAFF
TRBV6-2/TRBV6-3 | - | CASSTEGTGSYEQYF
TRBV12-3/TRBV12-4 | few | CASSLRSGGLKETQYF
TRBV10-3 | - | CAISVGTSGDTDTQYF
TRBV5-1 | few | CASSPLAGEAYNEQFF
TRBV4-1 | - | CASAKPTGVTYEQYF
TRBV20-1 | many | CSASNTDPWEQYF
TRBV6-5 | - | CASRLRGSNQPQHF
TRBV4-1 | - | CASSHPGLAGSTDTQYF
TRBV7-2 | many | CASSLRRTNEKLFF
TRBV3-1 | - | CASSQDQGRTYEQYF
TRBV7-2 | - | CASSLTGPAYEQYF
TRBV7-2 | - | CASSLALNSQETQYF
TRBV5-1 | - | CASRVVLGSYNEQFF
TRBV5-1 | - | CASNVQNLNTDTQYF
TRBV20-1 | - | CSARGRGVGTDTQYF
TRBV18 | few | CASSPPSGRGSNEQFF
TRBV28 | - | CASSFVGDGETQYF
TRBV4-1 | few | CASSQEIAGASYNEQFF
TRBV20-1 | - | CSARKQNFQETQYF
TRBV4-2 | - | CASSQDLGSAYEQYF
TRBV29-1 | - | CSVDSGRYTF
TRBV10-3 | - | CAISGPGTGLREQYF
TRBV6-2/TRBV6-3 | few | CASREVSTGELFF
TRBV29-1 | once | CSVERTGLWSGNTEAFF
TRBV5-1 | - | CASSRPDPRETQYF
TRBV10-3 | - | CAISESGSVQYF
TRBV27 | few | CASSLVATYEQYF
TRBV27 | - | CASRGVGANEKLFF
TRBV28 | - | CASSLGRIESYTF
TRBV5-6 | once | CASLAGTYNEQFF
TRBV28 | - | CASSLAGTGLSYEQYF
TRBV20-1 | - | CSAKHRTGFDSPLHF
TRBV6-2/TRBV6-3 | few | CASSSAADIIFEQYF
TRBV20-1 | few | CSAIGDKSYNEQYF
TRBV25-1 | - | CASTKEGLPDTQYF
TRBV6-5 | - | CASRPGVWGNQPQHF
TRBV9 | - | CASSPRTGTGTQYF
TRBV7-2 | - | CASSLVSTYGYTF
TRBV4-2 | - | CASSPGQGTVNTEAFF
TRBV5-1 | - | CASSFEVTGNTIYF
TRBV7-2 | - | CASSNDMIYTGEQYF
TRBV20-1 | - | CSARGHSGGNTEAFF
TRBV4-3 | - | CASSQGRSAHEQYF
TRBV20-1 | few | CSARVSGGASNEQFF
TRBV3-1 | few | CASSQDGGFPTQYF
TRBV12-3/TRBV12-4 | - | CANSLSGRKNSGANVLTF
TRBV6-4 | - | CASSDRTGTRRSTDTQYF
TRBV6-2/TRBV6-3 | - | CASSNPVVRFF
TRBV6-1 | - | CASSETGGDTEAFF
TRBV5-6 | few | CASSRQGNRAYNEQFF